A single sample is the source of the 4 T cell receptor beta chains below, sequenced in a study of control samples from healthy donors and cancer patients. Generated by immunoSEQ multiplex PCR, the TCRdb table keeps only in-frame clones and is missing some. The sample contains about 94,000 clones, around nine tenths of which appear only once. Sequenced input: blood. The receptors come from a woman under 30 in good health.

The rearrangement joins TRBV9 to TRBJ2-5, with D possibly called TRBD1 or TRBD2 (6 bases each). The CDR3 totals 14 residues. The V and J ends lost 0 bases and 1 base respectively, with 7 bases between them. Germline values: CDR1 SGDLS, CDR2 YYNGEE. CDR3 sequence reads: CASSVAGAQETQYF. The CDR3 DNA reads TGTGCCAGCAGCGTAGCGGGGGCCCAAGAGACCCAGTACTTC.

V usage is TRBV5-1 and J usage is TRBJ1-1; D unclear. CDR3 length: 14 amino acids. Deletions cut 0 bases from V and 0 bases from J, with 6 bases between. Germline-derived CDR1 and CDR2 are SGHRS and YFSETQ. This CDR3 is CASSLEALNTEAFF. CDR3 DNA sequence: TGCGCCAGCAGCTTGGAGGCCTTGAACACTGAAGCTTTCTTT.

V and J are TRBV5-8 and TRBJ2-5; 7 bases are a match to TRBD1. Trimming removed 4 bases from V and 3 bases from J; junction bases left unmatched: 9. The length of the CDR3 is 15 residues. The germline V gene has CDR1 SGHTS and CDR2 YDEGEE. The CDR3 DNA follows: TGTGCCAGCAGCGGAAGACAGGGCTTCGAAGAGACCCAGTACTTC. Translating it yields CASSGRQGFEETQYF.

This chain joins TRBV7-3 and TRBJ2-5; D is perhaps TRBD1 (5 bases). The CDR3 has 13 residues. V was shortened by 2 bases and J by 3 bases, with 7 bases between the two germline ends. CDR1 and CDR2 (germline): SGHTA, FQGTGA. The CDR3 spells CASSLGAEETQYF. The DNA of the CDR3 is TGTGCCAGCAGCTTAGGGGCCGAAGAGACCCAGTACTTC.